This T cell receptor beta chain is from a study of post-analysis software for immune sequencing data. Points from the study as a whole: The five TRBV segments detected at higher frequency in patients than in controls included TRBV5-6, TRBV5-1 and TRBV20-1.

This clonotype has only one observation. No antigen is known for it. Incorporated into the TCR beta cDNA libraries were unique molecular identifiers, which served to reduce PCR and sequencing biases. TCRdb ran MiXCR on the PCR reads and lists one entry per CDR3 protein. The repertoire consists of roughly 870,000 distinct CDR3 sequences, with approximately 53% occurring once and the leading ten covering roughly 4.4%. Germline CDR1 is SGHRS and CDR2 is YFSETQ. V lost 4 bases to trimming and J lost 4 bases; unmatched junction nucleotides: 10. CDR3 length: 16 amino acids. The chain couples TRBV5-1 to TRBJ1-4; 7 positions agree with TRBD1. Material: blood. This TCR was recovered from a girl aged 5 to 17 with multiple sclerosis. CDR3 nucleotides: TGCGCCAGCAGCCCAAAGATCCGGGACAGTAATGAAAAACTGTTTTTT. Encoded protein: CASSPKIRDSNEKLFF.